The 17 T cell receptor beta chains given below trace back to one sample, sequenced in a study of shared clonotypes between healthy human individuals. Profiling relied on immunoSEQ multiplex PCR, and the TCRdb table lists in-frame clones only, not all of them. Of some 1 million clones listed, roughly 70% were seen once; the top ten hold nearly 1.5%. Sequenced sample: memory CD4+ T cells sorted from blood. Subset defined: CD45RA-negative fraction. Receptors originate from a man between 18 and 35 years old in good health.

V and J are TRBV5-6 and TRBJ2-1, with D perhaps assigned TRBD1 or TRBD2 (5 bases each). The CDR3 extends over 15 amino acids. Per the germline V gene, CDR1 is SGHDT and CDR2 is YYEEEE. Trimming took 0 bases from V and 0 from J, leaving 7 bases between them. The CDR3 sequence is CASSLGGASYNEQFF. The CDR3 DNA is TGTGCCAGCAGCTTGGGAGGGGCCTCCTACAATGAGCAGTTCTTC.

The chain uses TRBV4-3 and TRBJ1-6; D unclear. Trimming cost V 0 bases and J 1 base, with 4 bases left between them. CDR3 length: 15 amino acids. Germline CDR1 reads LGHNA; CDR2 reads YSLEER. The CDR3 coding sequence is TGCGCCAGCAGCCAAGACGTATCCTATAATTCACCCCTCCACTTT. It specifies CASSQDVSYNSPLHF.

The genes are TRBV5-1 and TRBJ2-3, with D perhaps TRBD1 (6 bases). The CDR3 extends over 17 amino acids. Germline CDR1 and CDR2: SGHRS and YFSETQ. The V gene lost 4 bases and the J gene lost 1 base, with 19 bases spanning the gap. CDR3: CASSAGDGVFGTDTQYF. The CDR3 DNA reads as TGCGCCAGCAGCGCAGGGGACGGAGTGTTTGGCACAGATACGCAGTATTTT.

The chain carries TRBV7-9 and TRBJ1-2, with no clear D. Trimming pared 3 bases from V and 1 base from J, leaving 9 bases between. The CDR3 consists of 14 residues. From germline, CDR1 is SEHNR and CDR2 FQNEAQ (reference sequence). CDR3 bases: TGTGCCAGCAGCTTGGGCATGGTTAACTATGGCTACACCTTC. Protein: CASSLGMVNYGYTF.

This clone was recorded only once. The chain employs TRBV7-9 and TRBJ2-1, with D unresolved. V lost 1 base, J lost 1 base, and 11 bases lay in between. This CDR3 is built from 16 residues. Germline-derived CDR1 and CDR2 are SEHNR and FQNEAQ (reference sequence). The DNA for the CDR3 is TGTGCCAGCAGCTTAGGGCGCCACTCGTCCTACAATGAGCAGTTCTTC. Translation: CASSLGRHSSYNEQFF.

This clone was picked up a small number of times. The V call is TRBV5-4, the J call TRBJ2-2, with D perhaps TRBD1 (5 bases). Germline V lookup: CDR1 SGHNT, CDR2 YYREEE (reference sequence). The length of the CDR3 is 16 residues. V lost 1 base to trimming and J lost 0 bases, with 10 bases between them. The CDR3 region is CASSLLGPSNTGELFF. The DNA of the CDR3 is TGTGCCAGCAGCTTGCTGGGGCCTTCGAACACCGGGGAGCTGTTTTTT.

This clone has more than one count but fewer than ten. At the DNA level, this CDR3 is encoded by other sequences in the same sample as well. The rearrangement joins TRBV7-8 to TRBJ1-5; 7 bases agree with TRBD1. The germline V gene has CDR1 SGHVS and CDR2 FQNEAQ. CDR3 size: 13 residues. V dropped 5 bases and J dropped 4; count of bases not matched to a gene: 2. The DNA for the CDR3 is TGTGCCAGCAGCCCAGGGGGGAATCAGCCCCAGCATTTT. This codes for CASSPGGNQPQHF.

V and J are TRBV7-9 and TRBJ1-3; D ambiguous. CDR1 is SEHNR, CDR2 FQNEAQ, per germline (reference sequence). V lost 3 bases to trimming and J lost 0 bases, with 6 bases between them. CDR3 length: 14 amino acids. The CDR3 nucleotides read TGTGCCAGCAGCTTTGGTACCTCTGGAAACACCATATATTTT. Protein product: CASSFGTSGNTIYF. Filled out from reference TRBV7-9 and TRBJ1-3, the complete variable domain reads DTGVSQNPRHKITKRGQNVTFRCDPISEHNRLYWYRQTLGQGPEFLTYFQNEAQLEKSRLLSDRFSAERPKGSFSTLEIQRTEQGDSAMYLCASSFGTSGNTIYFGEGSWLTVV.

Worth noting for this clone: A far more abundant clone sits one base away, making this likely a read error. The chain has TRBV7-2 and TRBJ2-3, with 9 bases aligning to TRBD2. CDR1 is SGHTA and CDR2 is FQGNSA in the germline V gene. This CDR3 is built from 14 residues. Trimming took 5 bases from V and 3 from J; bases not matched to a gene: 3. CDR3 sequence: CASSPGLATDTQYF. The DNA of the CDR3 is TGTGCCAGCAGCCCCGGACTAGCGACAGATACGCAGTATTTT.

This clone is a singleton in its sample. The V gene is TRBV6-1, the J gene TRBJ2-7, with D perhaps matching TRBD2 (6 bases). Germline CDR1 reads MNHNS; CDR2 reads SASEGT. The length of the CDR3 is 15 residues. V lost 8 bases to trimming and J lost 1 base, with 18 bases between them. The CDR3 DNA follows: TGTGCCAGCGGCGAAGGGTTAGCGGAATCCTACGAGCAGTACTTC. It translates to CASGEGLAESYEQYF.

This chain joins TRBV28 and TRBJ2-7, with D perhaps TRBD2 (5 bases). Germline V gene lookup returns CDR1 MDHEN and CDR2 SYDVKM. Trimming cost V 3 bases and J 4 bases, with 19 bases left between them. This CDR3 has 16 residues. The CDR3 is CASSFPRWESGYEQYF. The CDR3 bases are TGTGCCAGCAGTTTCCCCCGGTGGGAGAGTGGTTACGAGCAGTACTTC.

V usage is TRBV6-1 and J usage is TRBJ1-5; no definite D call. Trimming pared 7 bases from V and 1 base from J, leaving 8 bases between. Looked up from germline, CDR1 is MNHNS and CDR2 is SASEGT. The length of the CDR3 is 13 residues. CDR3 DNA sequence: TGTGCCAGCAAGGAAACAAGCAATCAGCCCCAGCATTTT. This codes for CASKETSNQPQHF.

In DNA, the CDR3 is TGCGCCAGCAGCTTGGCCCCGGCAGGGAATGTACATGGCTACACCTTC. Protein product: CASSLAPAGNVHGYTF. The chain joins TRBV5-1 to TRBJ1-2; possibly TRBD1 for D (5 bases). V shed 0 bases and J shed 6 bases, with 18 bases lying between them. CDR3 length: 16 residues. Germline V gene sequence: CDR1 SGHRS, CDR2 YFSETQ.

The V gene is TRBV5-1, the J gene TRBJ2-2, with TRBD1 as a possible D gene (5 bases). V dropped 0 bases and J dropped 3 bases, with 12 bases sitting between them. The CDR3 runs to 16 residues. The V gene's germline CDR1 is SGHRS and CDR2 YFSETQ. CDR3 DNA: TGCGCCAGCAGCTTGGTCCAGGGTGGGGACACCGGGGAGCTGTTTTTT. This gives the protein CASSLVQGGDTGELFF.

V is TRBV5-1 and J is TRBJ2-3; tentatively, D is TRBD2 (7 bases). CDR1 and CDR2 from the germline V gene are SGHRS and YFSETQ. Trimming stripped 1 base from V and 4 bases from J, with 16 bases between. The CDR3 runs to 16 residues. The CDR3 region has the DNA TGCGCCAGCAGCTTGCTGGTCGGGGGGCCCCCAGATACGCAGTATTTT. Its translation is CASSLLVGGPPDTQYF.

CDR3 loop: CSVEGGYGYTF. The CDR3 region has the DNA TGCAGCGTTGAAGGGGGATATGGCTACACCTTC. V and J are TRBV29-1 and TRBJ1-2; D ambiguous. The germline gives CDR1 SQVTM, CDR2 ANQGSEA. This CDR3 has 11 amino acids. Trimming took 1 base from V and 5 from J, leaving 5 bases between them.

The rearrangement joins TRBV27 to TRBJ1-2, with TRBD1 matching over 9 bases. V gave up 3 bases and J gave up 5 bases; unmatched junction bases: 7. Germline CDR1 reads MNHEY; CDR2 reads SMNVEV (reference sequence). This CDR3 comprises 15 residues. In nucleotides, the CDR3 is TGTGCCAGCAGTTTGTTCCCGGGACAGGGTTATGGCTACACCTTC. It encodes CASSLFPGQGYGYTF.